This T cell receptor beta chain was retrieved from a study of lymphopenia after photon versus proton radiotherapy. Clones were read by immunoSEQ multiplex PCR, and TCRdb kept only the in-frame ones, dropping some. The repertoire includes 28,000 or so clones, more than 70% of them detected once, and around 5% sits in the top ten. CDR3 length equals 16 residues. Germline V CDR1 and CDR2: SGDLS, YYNGEE. Trimming took off 1 base at V and 0 bases at J, with 13 bases between the two ends. Material: peripheral blood, obtained from a patient treated with photon-based radiotherapy. The V call is TRBV9, the J call TRBJ1-1; D possibly corresponds to TRBD1 (6 bases). The clonotype was recovered from a man younger than 45 with gastric cancer. CDR3: CASSVRQEYMNTEAFF. CDR3 in DNA: TGTGCCAGCAGCGTACGACAGGAGTACATGAACACTGAAGCTTTCTTT.